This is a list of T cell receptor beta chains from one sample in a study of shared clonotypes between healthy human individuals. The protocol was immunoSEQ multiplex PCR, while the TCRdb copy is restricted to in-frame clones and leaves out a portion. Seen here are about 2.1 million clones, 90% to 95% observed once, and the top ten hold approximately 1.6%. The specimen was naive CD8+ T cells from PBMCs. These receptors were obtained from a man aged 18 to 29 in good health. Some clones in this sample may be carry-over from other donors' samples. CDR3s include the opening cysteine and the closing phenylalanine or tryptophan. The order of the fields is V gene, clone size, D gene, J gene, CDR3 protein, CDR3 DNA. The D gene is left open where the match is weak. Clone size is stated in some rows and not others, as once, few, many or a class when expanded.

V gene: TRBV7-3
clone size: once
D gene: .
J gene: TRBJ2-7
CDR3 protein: CASSLANRHEQYF
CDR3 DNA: TGTGCCAGCAGCTTAGCAAACAGGCACGAGCAGTACTTC

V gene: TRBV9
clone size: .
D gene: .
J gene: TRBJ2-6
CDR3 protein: CASSVSPRGVAALSGANVLTF
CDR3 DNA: TGTGCCAGCAGCGTAAGCCCCAGGGGGGTAGCGGCCCTCTCTGGGGCCAACGTCCTGACTTTC

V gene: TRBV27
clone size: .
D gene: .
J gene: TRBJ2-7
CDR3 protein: CASSPGGATYEQYF
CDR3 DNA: TGTGCCAGCAGTCCAGGGGGGGCCACCTACGAGCAGTACTTC

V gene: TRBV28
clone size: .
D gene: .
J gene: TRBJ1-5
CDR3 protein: CASGQFAGSYQPQHF
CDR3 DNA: TGTGCCAGCGGCCAGTTTGCCGGGAGTTATCAGCCCCAGCATTTT

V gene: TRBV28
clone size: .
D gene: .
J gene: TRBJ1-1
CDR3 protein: CASSLMTENTEAFF
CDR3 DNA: TGTGCCAGCAGTTTGATGACAGAGAACACTGAAGCTTTCTTT

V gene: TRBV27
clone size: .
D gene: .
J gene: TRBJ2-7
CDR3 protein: CASSLGGGLGEQYF
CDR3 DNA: TGTGCCAGCAGTTTAGGGGGGGGGCTCGGCGAGCAGTACTTC

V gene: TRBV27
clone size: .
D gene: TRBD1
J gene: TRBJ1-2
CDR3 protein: CASTGTGGAYYGYTF
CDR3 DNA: TGTGCCAGCACCGGGACAGGGGGCGCGTACTATGGCTACACCTTC

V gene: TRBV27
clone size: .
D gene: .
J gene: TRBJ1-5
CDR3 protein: CASSSQGGGNQPQHF
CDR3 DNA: TGTGCCAGCAGTTCACAGGGCGGGGGCAATCAGCCCCAGCATTTT

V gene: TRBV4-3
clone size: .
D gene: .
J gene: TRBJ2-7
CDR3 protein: CASSQVGREYEQYF
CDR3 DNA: TGCGCCAGCAGCCAAGTGGGCAGGGAATACGAGCAGTACTTC

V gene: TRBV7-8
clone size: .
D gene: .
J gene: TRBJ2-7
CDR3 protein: CASSSMRSHYEQYF
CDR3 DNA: TGTGCCAGCAGCTCTATGAGGAGCCACTACGAGCAGTACTTC

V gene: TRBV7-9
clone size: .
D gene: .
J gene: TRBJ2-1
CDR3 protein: CASSLVITGRNEQFF
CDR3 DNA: TGTGCCAGCAGCTTAGTCATAACAGGGAGAAATGAGCAGTTCTTC

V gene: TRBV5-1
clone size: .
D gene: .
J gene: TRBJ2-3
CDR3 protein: CASSLGRLGGDTQYF
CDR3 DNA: TGCGCCAGCAGCTTGGGCCGGCTAGGCGGGGATACGCAGTATTTT

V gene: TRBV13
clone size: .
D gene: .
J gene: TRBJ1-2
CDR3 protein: CASSFIQGNFIYGYTF
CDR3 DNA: TGTGCCAGCAGCTTTATACAGGGTAATTTTATCTATGGCTACACCTTC

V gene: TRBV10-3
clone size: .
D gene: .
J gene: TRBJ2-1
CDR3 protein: CAISEPQGVGYNEQFF
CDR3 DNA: TGTGCCATCAGTGAGCCGCAGGGCGTCGGATACAATGAGCAGTTCTTC

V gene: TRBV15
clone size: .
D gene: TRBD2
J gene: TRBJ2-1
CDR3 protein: CATSRVLAGRNEQFF
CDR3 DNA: TGTGCCACCAGCAGAGTACTAGCGGGGCGAAATGAGCAGTTCTTC

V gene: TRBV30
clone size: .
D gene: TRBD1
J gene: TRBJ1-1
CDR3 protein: CASRDRGNTEAFF
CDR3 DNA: TGTGCCAGCAGGGACAGGGGGAACACTGAAGCTTTCTTT

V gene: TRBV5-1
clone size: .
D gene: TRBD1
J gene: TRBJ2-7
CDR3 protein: CASNQPGQVYEQYF
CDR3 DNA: TGCGCCAGCAACCAACCGGGACAGGTCTACGAGCAGTACTTC

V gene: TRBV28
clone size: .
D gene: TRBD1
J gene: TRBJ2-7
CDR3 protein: CASLPGGRPYEQYF
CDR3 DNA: TGTGCCAGCCTACCAGGGGGCCGCCCCTACGAGCAGTACTTC

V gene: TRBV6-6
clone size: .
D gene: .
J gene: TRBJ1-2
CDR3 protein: CASSNSNYGYTF
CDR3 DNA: TGTGCCAGCAGCAATTCTAACTATGGCTACACCTTC

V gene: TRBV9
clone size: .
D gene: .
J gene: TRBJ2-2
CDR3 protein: CASSTTRTAANTGELFF
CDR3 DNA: TGTGCCAGCAGCACCACGAGGACGGCTGCGAACACCGGGGAGCTGTTTTTT

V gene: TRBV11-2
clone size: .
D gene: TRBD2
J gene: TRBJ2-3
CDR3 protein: CASSSSGGFPDTQYF
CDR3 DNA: TGTGCCAGCAGCTCCAGCGGGGGATTCCCAGATACGCAGTATTTT

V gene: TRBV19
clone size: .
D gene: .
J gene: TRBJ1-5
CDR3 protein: CASSSGNQPQHF
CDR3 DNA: TGTGCCAGTAGCTCAGGGAATCAGCCCCAGCATTTT

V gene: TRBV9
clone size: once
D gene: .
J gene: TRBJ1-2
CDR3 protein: CASSVGEGGLGYTF
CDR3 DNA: TGTGCCAGCAGCGTAGGGGAAGGGGGTCTTGGCTACACCTTC

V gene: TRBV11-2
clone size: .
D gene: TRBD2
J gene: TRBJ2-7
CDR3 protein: CASSLVTGGAAYEQYF
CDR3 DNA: TGTGCCAGCAGCTTAGTTACGGGGGGGGCCGCCTACGAGCAGTACTTC

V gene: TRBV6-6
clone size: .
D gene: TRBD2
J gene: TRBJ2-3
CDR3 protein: CASSPPSSGSADTQYF
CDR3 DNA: TGTGCCAGCAGCCCCCCGAGTAGCGGGAGTGCAGATACGCAGTATTTT

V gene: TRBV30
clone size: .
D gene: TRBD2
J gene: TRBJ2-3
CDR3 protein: CAWAWGGEPPPGAQYF
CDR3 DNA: TGTGCCTGGGCCTGGGGGGGGGAGCCCCCTCCCGGGGCGCAGTATTTT

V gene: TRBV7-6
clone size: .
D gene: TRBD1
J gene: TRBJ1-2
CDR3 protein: CASSPTLSGGSDGYTF
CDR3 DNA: TGTGCCAGCAGCCCAACGCTATCAGGGGGCTCAGATGGCTACACCTTC

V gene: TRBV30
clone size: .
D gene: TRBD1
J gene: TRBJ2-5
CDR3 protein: CAWSETGGYETQYF
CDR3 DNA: TGTGCCTGGAGCGAAACAGGGGGCTACGAGACCCAGTACTTC

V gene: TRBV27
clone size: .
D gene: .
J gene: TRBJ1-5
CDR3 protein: CASSLSGQGRNQPQHF
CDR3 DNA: TGTGCCAGCAGTTTATCGGGTCAGGGGAGGAATCAGCCCCAGCATTTT

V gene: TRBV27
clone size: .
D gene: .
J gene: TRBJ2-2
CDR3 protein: CASSSLLSGELFF
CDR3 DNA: TGTGCCAGCAGTTCGCTACTCAGCGGGGAGCTGTTTTTT

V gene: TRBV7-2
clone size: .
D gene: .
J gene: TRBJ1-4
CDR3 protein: CASSLGDLGNEKLFF
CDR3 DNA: TGTGCCAGCAGCTTAGGGGATTTGGGGAATGAAAAACTGTTTTTT

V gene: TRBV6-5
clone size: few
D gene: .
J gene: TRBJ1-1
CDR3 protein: CASKGVFTEAFF
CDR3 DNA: TGTGCCAGCAAGGGGGTATTCACTGAAGCTTTCTTT

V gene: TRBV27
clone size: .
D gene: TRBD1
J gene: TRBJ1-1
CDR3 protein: CASNRRTGVNTEAFF
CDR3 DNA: TGTGCCAGCAATAGACGGACAGGGGTGAACACTGAAGCTTTCTTT